What follows are 10 T cell receptor beta chains derived from one specimen sequenced in a study of shared clonotypes between healthy human individuals. Sequenced by immunoSEQ multiplex PCR; TCRdb stores in-frame clones only, minus some. The data show roughly 2 million clones, 95% seen once. Sequenced input: naive CD4+ T cells sorted from blood. The subset here: CD45RA+ positively selected. The origin of the receptors is a man in his late teens or twenties in good health.

This sequence joins TRBV30 and TRBJ1-1; D call uncertain. The length of the CDR3 is 12 residues. Germline V gene lookup returns CDR1 GTSNPN and CDR2 SVGIG (reference sequence). V lost 2 bases, J lost 5 bases, and 9 bases lay in between. This CDR3 reads CAWSLPLTEAFF. CDR3 nucleotides: TGTGCCTGGAGTCTACCCTTGACTGAAGCTTTCTTT.

This clone has just one count. This chain joins TRBV9 and TRBJ2-3; D unresolved. The CDR3 is 15 amino acids. Germline CDR1 reads SGDLS; CDR2 reads YYNGEE. Trimming stripped 0 bases from V and 4 bases from J, with 12 bases between. Written as DNA, the CDR3 is TGTGCCAGCAGCGTAGGTACCGGGCGCGCAGATACGCAGTATTTT. Protein: CASSVGTGRADTQYF.

V gene TRBV7-6 combines with J gene TRBJ1-1; D is perhaps TRBD1 (5 bases). There are 14 residues in the CDR3. Trimming took off 5 bases at V and 4 bases at J, with 14 bases between the two ends. Germline CDR1 is SGHVS and CDR2 is FNYEAQ. The DNA for the CDR3 is TGTGCCAGCAGCCCACGCCAGGGTCCCACTGAAGCTTTCTTT. Residues: CASSPRQGPTEAFF.

The rearrangement uses TRBV7-2 and TRBJ1-1; D gene ambiguous. Germline V gene sequence: CDR1 SGHTA, CDR2 FQGNSA. V gave up 1 base and J gave up 4 bases, with 16 bases separating them. The CDR3 has 16 residues. CDR3 DNA sequence: TGTGCCAGCAGCTTAGTACCCTTTTTGAGGCCCACTGAAGCTTTCTTT. Protein sequence: CASSLVPFLRPTEAFF.

For this clone: Other DNA sequences in the sample encode the same CDR3. The chain employs TRBV28 and TRBJ1-5, with D maybe TRBD1 (5 bases). V was pared by 6 bases and J by 7 bases, with 10 bases between. The CDR3 has 12 residues. The V gene's germline CDR1 is MDHEN and CDR2 SYDVKM. The CDR3 protein is CASSLGGQPQHF. CDR3 in DNA: TGTGCCAGCAGCCTGGGGGGGCAGCCCCAGCATTTT.

The count of this clone is one. V is TRBV7-2 and J is TRBJ1-1, with D uncertain. Germline V gives CDR1 SGHTA, CDR2 FQGNSA. Trimming shortened V by 2 bases and J by 1 base, and 5 bases separated the two germline ends. The CDR3 contains 13 residues. The DNA of the CDR3 is TGTGCCAGCAGCTTATCCGGGAACACTGAAGCTTTCTTT. Amino acids: CASSLSGNTEAFF.

The chain recombines TRBV6-1 with TRBJ1-5; D ambiguous. Germline assignment: CDR1 MNHNS and CDR2 SASEGT. V was cut by 3 bases and J by 4 bases, with 10 bases left in between. There are 14 residues in the CDR3. CDR3 sequence: CASSEGSANQPQHF. The CDR3, as DNA: TGTGCCAGCAGTGAGGGGTCAGCTAATCAGCCCCAGCATTTT.

This chain joins TRBV10-3 and TRBJ1-2; D is perhaps TRBD1 (6 bases). V was cut by 8 bases and J by 6 bases, with 22 bases left in between. Germline V gives CDR1 ENHRY, CDR2 SYGVKD. The CDR3 totals 15 residues. The CDR3 loop is CAIASGTPERDGYTF. The CDR3 DNA reads as TGTGCCATCGCCTCCGGGACACCGGAGAGGGATGGCTACACCTTC.

The chain is built from TRBV27 and TRBJ1-6; a weak D match, TRBD1 (5 bases). The V gene lost 3 bases and the J gene lost 5 bases, with 8 bases spanning the gap. The CDR3 is 14 residues long. Germline V lookup: CDR1 MNHEY, CDR2 SMNVEV (reference sequence). The CDR3 protein is CASSFLDNNSPLHF. CDR3 nucleotides: TGTGCCAGCAGTTTTTTGGACAATAATTCACCCCTCCACTTT.

The chain uses TRBV7-2 and TRBJ1-1, with 9 bases identical to TRBD1. CDR3 length: 17 amino acids. Trimming took 4 bases from V and 4 from J; bases not matched to a gene: 13. The germline V gene encodes CDR1 SGHTA and CDR2 FQGNSA. The CDR3 protein is CASSSPGQGVPFTEAFF. In DNA form, the CDR3 reads TGTGCCAGCAGCTCCCCGGGACAGGGTGTACCGTTCACTGAAGCTTTCTTT.